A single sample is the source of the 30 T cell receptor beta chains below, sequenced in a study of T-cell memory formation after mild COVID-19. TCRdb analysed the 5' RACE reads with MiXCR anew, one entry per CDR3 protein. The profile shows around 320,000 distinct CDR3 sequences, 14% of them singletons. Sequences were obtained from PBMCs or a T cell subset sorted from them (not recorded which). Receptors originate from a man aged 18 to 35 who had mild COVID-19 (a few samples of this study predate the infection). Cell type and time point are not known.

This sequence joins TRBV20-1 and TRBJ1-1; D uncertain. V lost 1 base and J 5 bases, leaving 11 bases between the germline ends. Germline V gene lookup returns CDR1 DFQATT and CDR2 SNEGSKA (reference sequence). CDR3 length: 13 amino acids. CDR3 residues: CSARVGYGTEAFF. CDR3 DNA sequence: TGCAGTGCTAGAGTAGGGTACGGTACTGAAGCTTTCTTT.

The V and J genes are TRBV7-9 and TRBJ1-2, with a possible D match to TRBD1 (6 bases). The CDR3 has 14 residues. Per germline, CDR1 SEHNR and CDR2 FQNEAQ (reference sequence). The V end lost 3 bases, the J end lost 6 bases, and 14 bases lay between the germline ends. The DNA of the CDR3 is TGTGCCAGCAGCTTCCGTAGGGCAGGGGATGGCTACACCTTC. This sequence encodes CASSFRRAGDGYTF.

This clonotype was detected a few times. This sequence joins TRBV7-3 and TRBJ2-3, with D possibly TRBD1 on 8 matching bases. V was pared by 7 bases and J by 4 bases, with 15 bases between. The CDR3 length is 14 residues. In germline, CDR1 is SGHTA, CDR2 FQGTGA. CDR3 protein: CASTLTGGADTQYF. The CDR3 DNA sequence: TGTGCCAGCACCCTCACAGGGGGGGCAGATACGCAGTATTTT.

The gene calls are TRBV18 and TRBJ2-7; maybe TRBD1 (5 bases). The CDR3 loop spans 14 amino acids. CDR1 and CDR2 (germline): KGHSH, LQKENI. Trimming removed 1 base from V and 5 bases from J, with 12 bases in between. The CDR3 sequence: CASSPQGSLDEQYV. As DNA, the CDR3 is TGTGCCAGCTCACCACAGGGGTCCCTGGACGAGCAGTACGTC.

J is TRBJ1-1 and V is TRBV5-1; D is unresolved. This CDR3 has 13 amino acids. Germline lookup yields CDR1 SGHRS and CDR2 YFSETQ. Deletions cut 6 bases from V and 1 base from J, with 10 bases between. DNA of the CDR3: TGCGCCAGCATGGCAGAGCCGAACACTGAAGCTTTCTTT. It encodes CASMAEPNTEAFF.

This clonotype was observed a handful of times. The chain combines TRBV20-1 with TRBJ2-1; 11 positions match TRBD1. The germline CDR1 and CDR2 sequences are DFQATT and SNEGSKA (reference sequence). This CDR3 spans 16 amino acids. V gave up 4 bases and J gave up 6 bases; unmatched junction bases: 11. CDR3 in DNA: TGCAGTGCTACCCACCCGGGACAGGGGGTTTTCAATGAGCAGTTCTTC. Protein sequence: CSATHPGQGVFNEQFF.

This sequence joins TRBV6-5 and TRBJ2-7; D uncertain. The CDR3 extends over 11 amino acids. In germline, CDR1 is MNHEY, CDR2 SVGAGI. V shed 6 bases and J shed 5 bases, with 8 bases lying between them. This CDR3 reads CASSHSNEQYF. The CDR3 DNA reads TGTGCCAGCAGCCACTCGAACGAGCAGTACTTC.

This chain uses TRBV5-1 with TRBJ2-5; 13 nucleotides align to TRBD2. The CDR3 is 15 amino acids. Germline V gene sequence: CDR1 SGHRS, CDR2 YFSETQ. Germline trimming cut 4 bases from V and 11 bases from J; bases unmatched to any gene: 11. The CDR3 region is CASSPGTSGEGSQYF. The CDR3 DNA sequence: TGCGCCAGCAGCCCCGGGACTAGCGGGGAGGGGTCACAGTACTTC.

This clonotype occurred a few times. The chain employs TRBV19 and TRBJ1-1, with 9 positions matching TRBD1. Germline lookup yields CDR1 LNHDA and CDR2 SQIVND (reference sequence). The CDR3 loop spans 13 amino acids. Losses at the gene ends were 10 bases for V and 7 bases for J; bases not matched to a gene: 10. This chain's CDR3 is CATTGTGLREAFF. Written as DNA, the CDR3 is TGTGCCACGACCGGGACAGGGTTGCGTGAAGCTTTCTTT. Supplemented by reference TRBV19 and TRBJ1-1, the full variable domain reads DGGITQSPKYLFRKEGQNVTLSCEQNLNHDAMYWYRQDPGQGLRLIYYSQIVNDFQKGDIAEGYSVSREKKESFPLTVTSAQKNPTAFYLCATTGTGLREAFFGQGTRLTVV.

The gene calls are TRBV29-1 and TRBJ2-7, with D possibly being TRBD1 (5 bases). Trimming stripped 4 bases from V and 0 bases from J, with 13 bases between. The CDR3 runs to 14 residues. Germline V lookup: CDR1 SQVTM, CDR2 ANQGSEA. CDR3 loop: CSVGAQGSSYEQYF. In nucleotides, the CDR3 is TGCAGCGTTGGCGCGCAGGGAAGCTCCTACGAGCAGTACTTC.

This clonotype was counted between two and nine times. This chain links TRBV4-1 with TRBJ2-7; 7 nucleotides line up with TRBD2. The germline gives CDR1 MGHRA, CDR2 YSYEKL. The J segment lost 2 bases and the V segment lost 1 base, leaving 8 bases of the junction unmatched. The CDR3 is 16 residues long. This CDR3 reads CASSQGAGMGTYEQYV. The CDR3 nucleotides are TGCGCCAGCAGCCAAGGAGCGGGGATGGGCACCTACGAGCAGTACGTC.

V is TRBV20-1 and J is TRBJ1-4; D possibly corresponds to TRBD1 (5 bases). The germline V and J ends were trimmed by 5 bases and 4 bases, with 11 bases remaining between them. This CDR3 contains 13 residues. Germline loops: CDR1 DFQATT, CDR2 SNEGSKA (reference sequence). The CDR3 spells CSALDSRNEKLFF. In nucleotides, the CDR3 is TGCAGTGCTCTAGACAGCCGTAATGAAAAACTGTTTTTT.

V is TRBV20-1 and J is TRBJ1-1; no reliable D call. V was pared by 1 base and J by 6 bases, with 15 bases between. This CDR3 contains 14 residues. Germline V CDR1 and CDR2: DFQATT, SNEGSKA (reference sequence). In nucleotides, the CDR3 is TGCAGTGCTAGAGCGCTTCGATCTTCATCTGAAGCTTTCTTT. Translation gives CSARALRSSSEAFF.

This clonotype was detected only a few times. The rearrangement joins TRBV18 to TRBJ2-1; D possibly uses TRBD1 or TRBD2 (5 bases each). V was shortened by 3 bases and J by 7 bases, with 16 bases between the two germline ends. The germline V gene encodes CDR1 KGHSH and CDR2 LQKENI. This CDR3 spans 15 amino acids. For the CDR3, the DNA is TGTGCCAGCTCACCGGGACGGGCGGATTTGAATGAGCAGTTCTTC. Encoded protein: CASSPGRADLNEQFF.

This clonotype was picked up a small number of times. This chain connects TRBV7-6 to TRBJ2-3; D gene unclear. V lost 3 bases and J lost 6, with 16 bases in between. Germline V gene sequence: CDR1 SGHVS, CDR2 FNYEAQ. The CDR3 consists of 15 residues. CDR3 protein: CASSFSTLRLDTQYF. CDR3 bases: TGTGCCAGCAGCTTCTCGACCCTGAGGCTGGATACGCAGTATTTT.

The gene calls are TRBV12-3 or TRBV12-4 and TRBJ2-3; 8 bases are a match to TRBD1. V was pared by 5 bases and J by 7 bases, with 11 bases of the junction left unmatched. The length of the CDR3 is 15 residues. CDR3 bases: TGTGCCAGCAGTCCACGACAGGGGTTGATGTATACGCAGTATTTT. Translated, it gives CASSPRQGLMYTQYF.

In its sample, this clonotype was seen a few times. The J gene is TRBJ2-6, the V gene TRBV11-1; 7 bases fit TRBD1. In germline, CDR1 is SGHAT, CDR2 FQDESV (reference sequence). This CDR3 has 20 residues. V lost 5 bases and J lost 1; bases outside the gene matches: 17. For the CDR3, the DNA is TGTGCCAGCAGCCGCCGGGCAGGCCGGGACAGTCGATCTGGGGCCAACGTCCTGACTTTC. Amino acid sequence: CASSRRAGRDSRSGANVLTF. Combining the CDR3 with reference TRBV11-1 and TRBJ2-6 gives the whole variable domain EAEVAQSPRYKITEKSQAVAFWCDPISGHATLYWYRQILGQGPELLVQFQDESVVDDSQLPKDRFSAERLKGVDSTLKIQPAELGDSAMYLCASSRRAGRDSRSGANVLTFGAGSRLTVL.

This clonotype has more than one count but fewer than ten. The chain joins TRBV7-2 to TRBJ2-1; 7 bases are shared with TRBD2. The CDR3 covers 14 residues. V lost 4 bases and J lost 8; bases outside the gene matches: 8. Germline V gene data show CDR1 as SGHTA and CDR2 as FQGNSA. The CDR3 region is CASSSGGILDEQFF. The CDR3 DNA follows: TGTGCCAGCAGCTCGGGGGGAATACTCGATGAGCAGTTCTTC.

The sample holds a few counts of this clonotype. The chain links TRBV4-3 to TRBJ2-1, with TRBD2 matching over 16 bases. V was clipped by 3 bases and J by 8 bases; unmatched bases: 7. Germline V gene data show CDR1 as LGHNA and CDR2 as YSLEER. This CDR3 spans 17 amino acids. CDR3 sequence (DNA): TGCGCCAGCAGCCACGGGACTAGCGGGGGGGGGATGGATGAGCAGTTCTTC. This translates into CASSHGTSGGGMDEQFF.

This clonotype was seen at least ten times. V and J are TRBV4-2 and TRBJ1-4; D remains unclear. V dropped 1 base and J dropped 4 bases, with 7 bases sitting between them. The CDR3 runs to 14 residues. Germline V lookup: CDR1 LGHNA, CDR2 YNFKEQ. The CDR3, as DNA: TGTGCCAGCAGCCAAGGGCAGCTTAATGAAAAACTGTTTTTT. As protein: CASSQGQLNEKLFF.

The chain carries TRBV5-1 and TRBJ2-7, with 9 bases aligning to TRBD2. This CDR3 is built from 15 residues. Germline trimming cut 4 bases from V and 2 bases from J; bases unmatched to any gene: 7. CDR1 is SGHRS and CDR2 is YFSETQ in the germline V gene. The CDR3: CASSPGGLATYEQYF. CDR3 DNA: TGCGCCAGCAGCCCGGGGGGACTAGCTACCTACGAGCAGTACTTC.

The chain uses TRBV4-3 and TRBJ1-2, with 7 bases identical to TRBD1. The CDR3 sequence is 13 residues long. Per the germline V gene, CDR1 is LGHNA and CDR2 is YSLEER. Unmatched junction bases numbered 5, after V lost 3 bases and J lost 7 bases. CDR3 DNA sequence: TGCGCCAGCAGCCATGAACAGGGGAGTGGCTACACCTTC. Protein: CASSHEQGSGYTF.

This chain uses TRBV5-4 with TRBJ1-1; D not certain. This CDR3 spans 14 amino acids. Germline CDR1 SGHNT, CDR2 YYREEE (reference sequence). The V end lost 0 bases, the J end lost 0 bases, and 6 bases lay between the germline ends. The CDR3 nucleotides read TGTGCCAGCAGCTTGGCCCCAGTGAACACTGAAGCTTTCTTT. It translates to CASSLAPVNTEAFF.

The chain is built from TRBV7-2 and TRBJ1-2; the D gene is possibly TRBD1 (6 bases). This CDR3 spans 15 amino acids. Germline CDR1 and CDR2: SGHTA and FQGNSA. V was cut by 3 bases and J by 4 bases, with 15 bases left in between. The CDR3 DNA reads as TGTGCCAGCAGCTTGGGCTACAGGGAAGGCTATGGCTACACCTTC. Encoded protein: CASSLGYREGYGYTF.

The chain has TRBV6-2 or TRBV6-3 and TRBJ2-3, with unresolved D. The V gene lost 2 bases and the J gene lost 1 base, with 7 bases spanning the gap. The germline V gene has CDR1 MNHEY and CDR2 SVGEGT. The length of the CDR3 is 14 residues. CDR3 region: CASSYLGRTDTQYF. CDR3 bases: TGTGCCAGCAGTTACCTCGGGCGCACAGATACGCAGTATTTT.

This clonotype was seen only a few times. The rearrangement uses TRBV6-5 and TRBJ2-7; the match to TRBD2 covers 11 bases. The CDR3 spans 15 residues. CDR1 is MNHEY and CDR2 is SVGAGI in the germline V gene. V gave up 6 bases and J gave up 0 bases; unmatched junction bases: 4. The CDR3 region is CASSETSGVSYEQYF. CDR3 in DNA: TGTGCCAGCAGCGAGACTAGCGGGGTCTCCTACGAGCAGTACTTC.

The chain's CDR3 is CASSRDRDEYEQYF. The CDR3 region has the DNA TGTGCCAGCAGCCGGGACAGGGACGAATACGAGCAGTACTTC. This sequence joins TRBV6-4 and TRBJ2-7; 9 bases agree with TRBD1. Germline lookup yields CDR1 MRHNA and CDR2 SNTAGT. The CDR3 contains 14 residues. Losses at the gene ends were 6 bases for V and 4 bases for J; bases not matched to a gene: 7.

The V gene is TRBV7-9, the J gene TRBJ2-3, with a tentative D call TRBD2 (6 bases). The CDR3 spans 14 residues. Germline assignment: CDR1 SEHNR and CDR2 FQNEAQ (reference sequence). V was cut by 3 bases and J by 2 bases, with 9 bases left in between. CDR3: CASSLEGNTDTQYF. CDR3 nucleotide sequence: TGTGCCAGCAGCTTGGAGGGGAACACAGATACGCAGTATTTT. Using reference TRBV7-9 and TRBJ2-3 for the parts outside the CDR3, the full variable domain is DTGVSQNPRHKITKRGQNVTFRCDPISEHNRLYWYRQTLGQGPEFLTYFQNEAQLEKSRLLSDRFSAERPKGSFSTLEIQRTEQGDSAMYLCASSLEGNTDTQYFGPGTRLTVL.

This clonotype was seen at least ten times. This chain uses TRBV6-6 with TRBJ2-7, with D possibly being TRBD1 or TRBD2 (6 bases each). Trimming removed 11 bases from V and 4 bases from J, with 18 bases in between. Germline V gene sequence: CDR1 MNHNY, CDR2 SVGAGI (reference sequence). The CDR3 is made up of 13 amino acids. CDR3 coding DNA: TGTGCCTCCCTCTCTGGGGGGCGTTACGAGCAGTACTTC. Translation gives CASLSGGRYEQYF.

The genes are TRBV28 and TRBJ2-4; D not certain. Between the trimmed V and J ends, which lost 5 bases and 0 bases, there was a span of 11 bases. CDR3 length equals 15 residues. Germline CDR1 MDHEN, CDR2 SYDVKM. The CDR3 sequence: CASSPRLGAKNIQYF. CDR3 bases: TGTGCCAGCAGTCCGAGACTGGGAGCCAAAAACATTCAGTACTTC.